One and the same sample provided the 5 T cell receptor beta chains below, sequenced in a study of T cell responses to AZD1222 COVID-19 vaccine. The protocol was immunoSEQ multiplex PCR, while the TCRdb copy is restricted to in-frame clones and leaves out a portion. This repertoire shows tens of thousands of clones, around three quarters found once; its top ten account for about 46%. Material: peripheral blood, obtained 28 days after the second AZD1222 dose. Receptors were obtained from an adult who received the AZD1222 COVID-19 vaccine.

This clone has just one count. CDR3 sequence reads: CAWSVQGETEAFF. The CDR3 nucleotides are TGTGCCTGGAGTGTCCAGGGTGAGACTGAAGCTTTCTTT. This chain joins TRBV30 and TRBJ1-1; TRBD1 is a possible D gene (5 bases). CDR1 is GTSNPN and CDR2 is SVGIG in the germline V gene (reference sequence). Deletions cut 0 bases from V and 5 bases from J, with 10 bases between. The CDR3 totals 13 residues.

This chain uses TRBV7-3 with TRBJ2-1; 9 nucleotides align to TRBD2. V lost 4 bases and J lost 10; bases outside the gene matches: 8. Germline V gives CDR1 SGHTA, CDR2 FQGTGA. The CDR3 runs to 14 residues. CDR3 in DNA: TGTGCCAGCAGCTGGGGCGGGAGGGCCTCCGAGCAGTTCTTC. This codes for CASSWGGRASEQFF.

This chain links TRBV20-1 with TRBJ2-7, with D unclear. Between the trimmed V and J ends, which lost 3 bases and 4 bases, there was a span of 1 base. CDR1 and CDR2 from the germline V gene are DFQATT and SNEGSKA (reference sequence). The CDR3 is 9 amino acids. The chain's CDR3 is CSASYEQYF. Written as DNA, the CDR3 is TGCAGTGCTAGTTACGAGCAGTACTTC.

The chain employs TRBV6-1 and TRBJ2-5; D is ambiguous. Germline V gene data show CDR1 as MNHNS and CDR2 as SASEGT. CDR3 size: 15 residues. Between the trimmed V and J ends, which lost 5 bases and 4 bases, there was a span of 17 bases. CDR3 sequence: CASSPPGSSRETQYF. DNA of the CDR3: TGTGCCAGCAGTCCGCCCGGTTCAAGCCGAGAGACCCAGTACTTC.

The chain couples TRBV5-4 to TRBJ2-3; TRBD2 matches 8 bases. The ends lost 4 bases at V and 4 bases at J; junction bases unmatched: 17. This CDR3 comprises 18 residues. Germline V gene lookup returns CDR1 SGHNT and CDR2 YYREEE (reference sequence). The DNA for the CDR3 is TGTGCCAGCAGCCCGGGGGGGGCAGGAGGATCAGCCGCAGATACGCAGTATTTT. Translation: CASSPGGAGGSAADTQYF.